The present T cell receptor beta chain was sequenced within a study of cytomegalovirus exposure and HLA in healthy donors. Study-wide context: Of the donors genotyped, approximately 400 in all, about 81% fell in the Caucasian-associated ancestry cluster.

This PCR relied on a set of 60 Vbeta primers and 13 Jbeta primers. Assay used: immunoSEQ multiplex PCR; TCRdb lists only in-frame clones, some missing. The table records 120,000 or so clones, about 71% of them present only once. About this clone: Its antigen is still unknown.

The study, taken as a whole, reports: What a later analysis showed was that several of the most significant clusters appeared linked to common viral pathogens. Later analysis revealed greater clonal expansion in HLA-associated TCR beta chains than in equally common others. V- and J-gene trimming in TCR beta was tied to a missense DCLRE1C variant by an analysis performed later.

Input material: PBMCs. The receptor was derived from a woman between 45 and 60 years old in good health and CMV-seronegative.

The CDR3 loop is CASSLGQDYGYTF. The CDR3 nucleotides read TGTGCCAGCAGCCTCGGACAGGACTATGGCTACACCTTC. The genes are TRBV7-9 and TRBJ1-2, with 7 bases that match TRBD1. The CDR3 has 13 amino acids. Trimming at V came to 5 bases and at J to 3 bases, leaving 3 bases not matched to a gene. Germline values: CDR1 SEHNR, CDR2 FQNEAQ (reference sequence).